Detailed here is one T cell receptor (beta chain). Its specificity is not known. This sample was taken from a study of T cells expressing NK-cell markers. Findings and limits, study-wide: There remained a lack of clarity about HCMV specificity of expanded NKG2C+ T cell clones. NKG2C+ dominant clonotypes from roughly 6 donors made up roughly 1.0-7.0% of CD8+ T cells. Several of the donors also had these clonotypes leading their CD3+CD56-NKG2C+ fraction.

The cDNA for TCR beta came from 5'RACE template switching with UMIs. TCRdb reprocessed the 5' RACE reads, keeping one entry per CDR3 protein, no DNA. Seen in this sample are 150,000 to 200,000 distinct CDR3 sequences; the ten most common clones hold roughly 20%. The CDR3 covers 15 residues. This chain uses TRBV12-3 or TRBV12-4 with TRBJ2-5; the TCRdb call, TRBD1, lacks DNA for checking. Input material: blood T cells: a sorted CD56 or NKG2C T cell subset, CD4+ or CD8+ T cells, or bulk PBMC T cells (not recorded which). The clonotype was recovered from a woman between 18 and 75 years old in good health. CDR3 in amino acids: CASTRQGLGQETQYF.